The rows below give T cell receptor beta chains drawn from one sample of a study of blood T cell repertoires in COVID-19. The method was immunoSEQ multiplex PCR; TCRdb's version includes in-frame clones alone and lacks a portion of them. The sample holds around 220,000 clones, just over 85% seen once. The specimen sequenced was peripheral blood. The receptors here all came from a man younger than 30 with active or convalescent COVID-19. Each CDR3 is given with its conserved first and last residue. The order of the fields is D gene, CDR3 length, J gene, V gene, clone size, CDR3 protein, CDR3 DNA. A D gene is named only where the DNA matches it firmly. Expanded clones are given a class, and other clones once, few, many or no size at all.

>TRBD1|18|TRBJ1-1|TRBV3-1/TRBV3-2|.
CASSRMLAWGQGGDEAFF
TGTGCCAGCAGCCGAATGTTGGCCTGGGGACAGGGTGGGGATGAAGCTTTCTTT
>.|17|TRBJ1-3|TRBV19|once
CASFGTGSSNSGNTIYF
TGTGCCAGTTTCGGTACAGGGAGCTCCAATTCTGGAAACACCATATATTTT
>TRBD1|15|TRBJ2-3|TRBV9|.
CASSVGQGGTDTQYF
TGTGCCAGCAGCGTCGGGCAGGGGGGCACAGATACGCAGTATTTT
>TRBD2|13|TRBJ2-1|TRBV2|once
CASRTGTSNEQFF
TGTGCCAGCAGAACGGGGACTAGCAATGAGCAGTTCTTC
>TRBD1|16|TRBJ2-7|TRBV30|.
CAWSKDRTGSFGQQYF
TGTGCCTGGAGCAAAGACAGGACAGGGTCCTTCGGCCAGCAGTACTTC
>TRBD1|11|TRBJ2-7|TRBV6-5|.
CASRTGYEQYF
TGTGCCAGCAGGACAGGGTACGAGCAGTACTTC
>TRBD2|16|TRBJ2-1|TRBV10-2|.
CASSDPPSGRAREQFF
TGCGCCAGCAGTGACCCCCCTAGCGGTAGGGCTCGGGAGCAGTTCTTC
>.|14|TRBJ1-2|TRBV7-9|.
CASSRPDSDYGYTF
TGTGCCAGCAGCCGACCGGACAGCGACTATGGCTACACCTTC
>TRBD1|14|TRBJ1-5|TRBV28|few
CASSSGQGSQPQHF
TGTGCCAGCAGTTCGGGACAGGGTAGTCAGCCCCAGCATTTT
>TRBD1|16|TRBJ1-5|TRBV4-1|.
CASSQGQGSSNQPQHF
TGCGCCAGCAGCCAAGGACAGGGATCTTCAAATCAGCCCCAGCATTTT
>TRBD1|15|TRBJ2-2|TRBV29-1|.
CSVAQTGVVPGELFF
TGCAGCGTTGCCCAGACAGGGGTGGTACCCGGGGAGCTGTTTTTT
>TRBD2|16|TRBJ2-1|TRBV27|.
CASSTASGRGYNEQFF
TGTGCCAGCAGTACCGCGAGCGGGAGGGGGTACAATGAGCAGTTCTTC
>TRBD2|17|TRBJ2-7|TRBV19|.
CASSIGEVGGNSYEQYF
TGTGCCAGTAGTATTGGCGAGGTCGGGGGGAACTCCTACGAGCAGTACTTC
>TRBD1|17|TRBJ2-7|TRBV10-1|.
CASSETGGTGSLYEQYF
TGCGCCAGCAGTGAGACAGGTGGGACAGGATCACTGTACGAGCAGTACTTC
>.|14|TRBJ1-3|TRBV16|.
CASSEGGSGNTIYF
TGTGCCAGCTCAGAAGGGGGCTCTGGAAACACCATATATTTT
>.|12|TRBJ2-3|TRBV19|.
CASSIAASGVYF
TGTGCCAGTAGTATAGCCGCGTCGGGGGTGTATTTT
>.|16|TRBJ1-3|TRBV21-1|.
CASSKASRGSGNTIYF
TGTGCCAGCAGCAAAGCGTCCAGGGGGTCTGGAAACACCATATATTTT
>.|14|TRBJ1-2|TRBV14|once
CASSQSGGDYGYTF
TGTGCCAGCAGCCAGTCCGGGGGAGACTATGGCTACACCTTC
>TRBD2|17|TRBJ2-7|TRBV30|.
CAWRDLSGRASVGEQYF
TGTGCCTGGAGGGACCTGAGCGGGAGGGCCTCCGTGGGGGAGCAGTACTTC
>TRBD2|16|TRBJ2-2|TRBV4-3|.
CASSQRGSGNIGELFF
TGCGCCAGCAGCCAACGAGGTAGCGGGAACATCGGGGAGCTGTTTTTT
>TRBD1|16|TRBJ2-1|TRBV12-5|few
CASGDSGTGVYGKQFF
TGTGCTAGTGGGGACTCCGGGACAGGGGTTTACGGGAAGCAGTTCTTC
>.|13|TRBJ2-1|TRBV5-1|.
CASSPPGSFEQFF
TGCGCCAGCAGCCCCCCGGGAAGCTTTGAGCAGTTCTTC
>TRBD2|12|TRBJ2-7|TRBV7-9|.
CASSPREAEQYF
TGTGCCAGCAGCCCACGGGAGGCCGAGCAGTACTTC
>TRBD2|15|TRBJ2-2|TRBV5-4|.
CASSPPGGHTGELFF
TGTGCCAGCAGCCCTCCGGGAGGTCACACCGGGGAGCTGTTTTTT
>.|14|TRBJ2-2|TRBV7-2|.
CASSLYQSTGELFF
TGTGCCAGCAGCTTATATCAGTCCACCGGGGAGCTGTTTTTT
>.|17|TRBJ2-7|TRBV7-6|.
CASSLICRARAIYEQYF
TGTGCCAGCAGCTTAATCTGTAGGGCCAGGGCCATTTACGAGCAGTACTTC
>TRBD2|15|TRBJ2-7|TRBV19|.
CASSIDASGAYEQYF
TGTGCCAGTAGTATTGACGCTAGCGGAGCCTACGAGCAGTACTTC
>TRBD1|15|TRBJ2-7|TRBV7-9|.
CASSSTGQGVYEQYF
TGTGCCAGCAGCTCTACGGGACAGGGAGTCTACGAGCAGTACTTC
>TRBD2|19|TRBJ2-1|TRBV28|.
CASSPRPGLAGSFGDEQFF
TGTGCCAGCAGTCCCCGCCCGGGACTAGCGGGATCCTTTGGTGATGAGCAGTTCTTC
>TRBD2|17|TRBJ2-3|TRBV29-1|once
CSATDPITSGNTDTQYF
TGCAGCGCTACCGACCCCATCACTAGCGGAAACACAGATACGCAGTATTTT
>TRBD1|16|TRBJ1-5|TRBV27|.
CASSSYWTGNNQPQHF
TGTGCCAGCAGTTCCTACTGGACAGGGAACAATCAGCCCCAGCATTTT
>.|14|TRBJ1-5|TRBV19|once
CASSIQGTNQPQHF
TGTGCCAGTAGTATACAGGGTACCAATCAGCCCCAGCATTTT
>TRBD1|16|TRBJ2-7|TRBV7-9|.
CASSPSGPGTDYEQYF
TGTGCCAGCAGCCCCAGCGGTCCGGGGACAGACTACGAGCAGTACTTC
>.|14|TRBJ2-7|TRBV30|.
CATVMSESSYEQYF
TGTGCCACCGTTATGAGCGAGAGCTCCTACGAGCAGTACTTC
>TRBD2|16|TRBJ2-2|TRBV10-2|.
CASRDVSGRNTGELFF
TGCGCCAGCAGGGACGTAAGCGGGAGGAACACCGGGGAGCTGTTTTTT
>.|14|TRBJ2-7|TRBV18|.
CASSPPSGLLEQYF
TGTGCCAGCTCACCACCTAGCGGCCTCCTGGAGCAGTACTTC
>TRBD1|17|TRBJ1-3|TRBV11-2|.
CASSLEVFGTGGNTIYF
TGTGCCAGCAGCTTAGAAGTTTTTGGGACAGGGGGAAACACCATATATTTT
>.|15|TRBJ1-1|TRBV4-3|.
CASSQDRLKGSEAFF
TGCGCCAGCAGCCAAGATCGTTTAAAGGGGTCTGAAGCTTTCTTT
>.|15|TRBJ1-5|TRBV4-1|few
CASYRLGLTNQPQHF
TGCGCCAGCTACCGACTCGGACTAACTAATCAGCCCCAGCATTTT
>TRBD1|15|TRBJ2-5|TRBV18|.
CASSRRGGAGETQYF
TGTGCCAGCTCGCGCCGAGGGGGCGCGGGTGAGACCCAGTACTTC
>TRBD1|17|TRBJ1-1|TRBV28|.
CASSLGVTGGMSTEAFF
TGTGCCAGCAGTTTAGGTGTAACAGGGGGCATGAGTACTGAAGCTTTCTTT
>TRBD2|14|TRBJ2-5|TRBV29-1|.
CSVGATSGQETQYF
TGCAGCGTGGGGGCGACTAGCGGCCAAGAGACCCAGTACTTC
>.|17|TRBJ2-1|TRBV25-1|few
CASSESGGGARNNEQFF
TGTGCCAGCAGTGAATCCGGCGGCGGGGCGAGGAACAATGAGCAGTTCTTC